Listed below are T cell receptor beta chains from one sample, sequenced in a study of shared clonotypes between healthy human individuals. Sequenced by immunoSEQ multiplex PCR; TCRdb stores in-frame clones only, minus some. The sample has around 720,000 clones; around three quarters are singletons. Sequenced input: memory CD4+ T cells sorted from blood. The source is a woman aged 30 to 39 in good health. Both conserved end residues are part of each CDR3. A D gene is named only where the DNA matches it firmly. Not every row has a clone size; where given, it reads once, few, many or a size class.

CASSLEDRTYEQYF	TGTGCCAGCAGCTTAGAAGACCGAACCTACGAGCAGTACTTC	TRBV7-9	TRBJ2-7	.	14	.
CATGLVYEQYF	TGTGCCACCGGACTAGTCTACGAGCAGTACTTC	TRBV10-3	TRBJ2-7	TRBD2	11	.
CASSTNRGNYGYTF	TGTGCCAGCAGCACAAACAGGGGAAACTATGGCTACACCTTC	TRBV28	TRBJ1-2	TRBD1	14	.
CASSLVLGDSYEQYF	TGTGCCAGCAGCTTAGTTTTAGGGGACTCCTACGAGCAGTACTTC	TRBV7-8	TRBJ2-7	.	15	.
CASGAPGQGVNQPQHF	TGTGCCAGCGGGGCTCCGGGACAGGGGGTTAATCAGCCCCAGCATTTT	TRBV2	TRBJ1-5	TRBD1	16	.
CASSLVAGGVNEQFF	TGCGCCAGCAGCTTGGTAGCGGGAGGGGTTAATGAGCAGTTCTTC	TRBV5-1	TRBJ2-1	TRBD2	15	.
CASSQEGSAGGNNEQFF	TGCGCCAGCAGCCAAGAAGGTTCAGCGGGAGGGAACAATGAGCAGTTCTTC	TRBV4-1	TRBJ2-1	TRBD2	17	.
CSVEGAGGPGTQYF	TGCAGCGTTGAGGGGGCGGGAGGGCCTGGGACCCAGTACTTC	TRBV29-1	TRBJ2-5	TRBD2	14	.
CASKAGGDQPQHF	TGTGCCAGCAAGGCAGGGGGAGATCAGCCCCAGCATTTT	TRBV2	TRBJ1-5	TRBD1	13	.
CASSSRLSTDTQYF	TGTGCCAGTAGTTCCCGGCTTAGCACAGATACGCAGTATTTT	TRBV19	TRBJ2-3	.	14	once
CASRVDREGTEAFF	TGTGCCAGCAGGGTTGACAGGGAAGGTACTGAAGCTTTCTTT	TRBV2	TRBJ1-1	TRBD1	14	.
CASSHIGTGTDTQYF	TGCGCCAGCAGCCACATTGGGACTGGCACAGATACGCAGTATTTT	TRBV4-1	TRBJ2-3	.	15	.
CASSASGVYNEQFF	TGTGCCAGCAGCGCTAGCGGGGTCTACAATGAGCAGTTCTTC	TRBV16	TRBJ2-1	TRBD2	14	few
CASSPGTGSEKLFF	TGCGCCAGCAGCCCAGGGACAGGTTCCGAAAAACTGTTTTTT	TRBV5-1	TRBJ1-4	TRBD1	14	.
CASSDLQGTEAFF	TGTGCCAGCAGTGACCTTCAGGGGACTGAAGCTTTCTTT	TRBV27	TRBJ1-1	.	13	many
CASSVVGSSYNEQFF	TGTGCCAGCAGCGTAGTGGGGAGCTCCTACAATGAGCAGTTCTTC	TRBV9	TRBJ2-1	.	15	.
CASTVFTGELFF	TGTGCCAGCACGGTCTTCACCGGGGAGCTGTTTTTT	TRBV28	TRBJ2-2	.	12	.
CASSAGTGGETQYF	TGTGCCAGCAGCGCCGGGACAGGGGGAGAGACCCAGTACTTC	TRBV7-9	TRBJ2-5	TRBD1	14	.
CASSEGTGAIEQYF	TGCGCCAGCAGTGAGGGGACAGGGGCTATCGAGCAGTACTTC	TRBV5-1	TRBJ2-7	TRBD1	14	.
CASSLGDRGRDEQYF	TGTGCCAGCAGCTTAGGGGACAGGGGGCGGGACGAGCAGTACTTC	TRBV7-2	TRBJ2-7	TRBD1	15	.
CASSLQGSQETQYF	TGCGCCAGCAGCTTACAGGGTTCTCAAGAGACCCAGTACTTC	TRBV5-1	TRBJ2-5	.	14	.
CASSSFSLGELFF	TGTGCCAGCAGTTCGTTCTCTCTCGGGGAGCTGTTTTTT	TRBV27	TRBJ2-2	.	13	.
CSVAVGTGVGPGANVLTF	TGCAGCGTCGCCGTGGGGACGGGAGTGGGACCTGGGGCCAACGTCCTGACTTTC	TRBV29-1	TRBJ2-6	.	18	.
CSVVGQTYEQYF	TGCAGCGTTGTAGGTCAGACCTACGAGCAGTACTTC	TRBV29-1	TRBJ2-7	.	12	.
CASSQHRTGYEQYF	TGCGCCAGCAGCCAGCACAGGACAGGTTACGAGCAGTACTTC	TRBV4-1	TRBJ2-7	TRBD1	14	few
CASSSSLLSNYEQYF	TGTGCCAGCAGCTCCTCTCTTCTCTCTAACTACGAGCAGTACTTC	TRBV7-2	TRBJ2-7	.	15	.
CASIIAPRAGHSNQPQHF	TGTGCCAGCATTATTGCCCCTCGGGCGGGCCATAGCAATCAGCCCCAGCATTTT	TRBV28	TRBJ1-5	.	18	.
CASSVQTGSTEAFF	TGTGCCAGCAGCGTACAGACAGGGTCCACTGAAGCTTTCTTT	TRBV9	TRBJ1-1	TRBD1	14	few
CASSRQGLLEETQYF	TGTGCCAGCAGTCGACAGGGGCTTCTGGAAGAGACCCAGTACTTC	TRBV2	TRBJ2-5	TRBD1	15	.
CASRIDQNQPQHF	TGTGCCAGCAGGATCGACCAAAATCAGCCCCAGCATTTT	TRBV6-4	TRBJ1-5	.	13	.
CASSSVLAGVSDTQYF	TGTGCCAGCAGTTCAGTCCTAGCGGGAGTCTCAGATACGCAGTATTTT	TRBV27	TRBJ2-3	TRBD2	16	.